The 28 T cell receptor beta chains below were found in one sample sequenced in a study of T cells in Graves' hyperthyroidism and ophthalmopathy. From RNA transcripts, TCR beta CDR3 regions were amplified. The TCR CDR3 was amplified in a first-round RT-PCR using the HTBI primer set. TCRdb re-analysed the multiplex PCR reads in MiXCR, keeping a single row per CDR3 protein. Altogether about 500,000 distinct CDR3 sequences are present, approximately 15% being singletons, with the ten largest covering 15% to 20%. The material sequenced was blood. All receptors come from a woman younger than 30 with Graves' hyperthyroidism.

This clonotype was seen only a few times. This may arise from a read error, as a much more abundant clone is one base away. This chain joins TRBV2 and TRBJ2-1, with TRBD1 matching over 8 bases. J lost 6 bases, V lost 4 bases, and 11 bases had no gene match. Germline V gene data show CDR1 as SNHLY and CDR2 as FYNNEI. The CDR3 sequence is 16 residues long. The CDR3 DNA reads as TGTGCCAGCAGTGGTAACAGGGGGTGGTTGGGCAATGAGCAGTTCTTC. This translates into CASSGNRGWLGNEQFF.

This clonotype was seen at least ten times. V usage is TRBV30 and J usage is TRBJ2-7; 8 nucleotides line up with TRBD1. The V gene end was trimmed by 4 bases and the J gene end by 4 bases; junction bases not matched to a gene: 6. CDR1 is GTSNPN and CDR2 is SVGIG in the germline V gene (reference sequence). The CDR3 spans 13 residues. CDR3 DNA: TGTGCCTGGACCTGGACAGGGAAATACGAGCAGTACTTC. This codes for CAWTWTGKYEQYF. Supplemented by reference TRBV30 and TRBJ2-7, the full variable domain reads SQTIHQWPATLVQPVGSPLSLECTVEGTSNPNLYWYRQAAGRGLQLLFYSVGIGQISSEVPQNLSASRPQDRQFILSSKKLLLSDSGFYLCAWTWTGKYEQYFGPGTRLTVT.

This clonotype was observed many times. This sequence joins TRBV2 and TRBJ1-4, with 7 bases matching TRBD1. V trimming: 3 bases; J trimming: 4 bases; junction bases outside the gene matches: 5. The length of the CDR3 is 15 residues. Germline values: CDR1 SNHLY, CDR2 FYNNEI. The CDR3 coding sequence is TGTGCCAGCAGTGACCTCGGGACAGTTAATGAAAAACTGTTTTTT. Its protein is CASSDLGTVNEKLFF.

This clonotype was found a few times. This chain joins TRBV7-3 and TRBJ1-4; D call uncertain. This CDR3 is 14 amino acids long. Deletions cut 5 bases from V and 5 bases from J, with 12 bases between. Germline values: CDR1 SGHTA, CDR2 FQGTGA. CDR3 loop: CASSTDGRNEKLFF. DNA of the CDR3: TGTGCCAGCAGCACGGACGGAAGGAATGAAAAACTGTTTTTT.

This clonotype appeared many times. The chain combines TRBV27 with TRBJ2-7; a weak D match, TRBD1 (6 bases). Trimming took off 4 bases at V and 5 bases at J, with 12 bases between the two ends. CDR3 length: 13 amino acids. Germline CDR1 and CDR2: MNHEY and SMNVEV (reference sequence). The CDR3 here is CASSWGPGDEQYF. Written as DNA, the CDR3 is TGTGCCAGCAGTTGGGGGCCCGGGGACGAGCAGTACTTC.

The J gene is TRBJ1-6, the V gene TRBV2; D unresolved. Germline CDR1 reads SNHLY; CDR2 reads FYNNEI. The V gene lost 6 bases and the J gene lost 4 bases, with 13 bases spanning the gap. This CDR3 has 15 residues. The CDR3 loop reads CASRRRRMYNSPLHF. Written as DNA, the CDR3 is TGTGCCAGCAGACGGCGACGGATGTATAATTCACCCCTCCACTTT.

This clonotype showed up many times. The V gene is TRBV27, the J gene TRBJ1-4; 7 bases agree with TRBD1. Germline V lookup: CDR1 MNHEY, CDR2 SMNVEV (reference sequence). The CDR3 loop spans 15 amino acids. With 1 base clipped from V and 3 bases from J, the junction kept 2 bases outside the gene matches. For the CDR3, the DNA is TGTGCCAGCAGTTTATGGGGACAGCCTAATGAAAAACTGTTTTTT. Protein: CASSLWGQPNEKLFF. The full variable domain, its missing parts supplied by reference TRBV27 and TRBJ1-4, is EAQVTQNPRYLITVTGKKLTVTCSQNMNHEYMSWYRQDPGLGLRQIYYSMNVEVTDKGDVPEGYKVSRKEKRNFPLILESPSPNQTSLYFCASSLWGQPNEKLFFGSGTQLSVL.

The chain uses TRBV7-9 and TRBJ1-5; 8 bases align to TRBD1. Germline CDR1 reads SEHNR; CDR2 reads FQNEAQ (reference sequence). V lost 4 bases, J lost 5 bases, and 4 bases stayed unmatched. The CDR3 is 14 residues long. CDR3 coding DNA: TGTGCCAGCAGCTCGGGACAGGAGCATCAGCCCCAGCATTTT. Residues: CASSSGQEHQPQHF.

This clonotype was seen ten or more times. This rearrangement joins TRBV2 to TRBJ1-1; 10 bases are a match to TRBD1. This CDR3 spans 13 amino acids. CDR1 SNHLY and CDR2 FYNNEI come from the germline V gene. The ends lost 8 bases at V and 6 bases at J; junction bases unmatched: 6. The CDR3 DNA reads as TGTGCCAGCTGCGACAGGGGGCGGGCTGAAGCTTTCTTT. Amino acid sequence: CASCDRGRAEAFF. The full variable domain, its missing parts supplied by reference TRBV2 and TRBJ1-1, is EPEVTQTPSHQVTQMGQEVILRCVPISNHLYFYWYRQILGQKVEFLVSFYNNEISEKSEIFDDQFSVERPDGSNFTLKIRSTKLEDSAMYFCASCDRGRAEAFFGQGTRLTVV.

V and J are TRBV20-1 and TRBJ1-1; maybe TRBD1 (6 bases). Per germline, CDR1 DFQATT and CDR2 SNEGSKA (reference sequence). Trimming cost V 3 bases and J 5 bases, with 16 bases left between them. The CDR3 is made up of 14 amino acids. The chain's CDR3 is CSARSAWGRTEAFF. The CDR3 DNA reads TGCAGTGCTAGGTCGGCCTGGGGGCGGACTGAAGCTTTCTTT.

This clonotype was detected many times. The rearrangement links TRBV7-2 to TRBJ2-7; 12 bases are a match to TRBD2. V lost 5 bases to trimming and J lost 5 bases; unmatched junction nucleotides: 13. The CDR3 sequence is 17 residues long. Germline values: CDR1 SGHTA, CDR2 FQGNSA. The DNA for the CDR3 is TGTGCCAGCAGCCACGGACTAGCGGGAAATCTCGTGGACGAGCAGTACTTC. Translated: CASSHGLAGNLVDEQYF.

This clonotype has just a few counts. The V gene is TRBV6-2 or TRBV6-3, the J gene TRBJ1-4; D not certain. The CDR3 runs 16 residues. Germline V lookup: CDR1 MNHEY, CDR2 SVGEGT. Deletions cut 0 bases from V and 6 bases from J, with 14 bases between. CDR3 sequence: CASSYSPPSGDEKLFF. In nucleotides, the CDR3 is TGTGCCAGCAGTTACTCTCCGCCCTCCGGCGATGAAAAACTGTTTTTT.

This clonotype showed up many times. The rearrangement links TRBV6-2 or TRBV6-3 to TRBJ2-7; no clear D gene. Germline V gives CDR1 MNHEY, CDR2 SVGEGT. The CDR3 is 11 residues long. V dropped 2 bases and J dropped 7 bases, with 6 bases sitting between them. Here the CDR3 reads CASSYRDEQYF. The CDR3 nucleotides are TGTGCCAGCAGTTACCGAGATGAGCAGTACTTC.

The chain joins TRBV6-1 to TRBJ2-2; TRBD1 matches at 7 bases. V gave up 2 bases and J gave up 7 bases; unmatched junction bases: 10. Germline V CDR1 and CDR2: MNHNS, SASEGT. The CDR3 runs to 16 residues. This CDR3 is CASSEWVGGVGGELFF. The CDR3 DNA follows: TGTGCCAGCAGTGAATGGGTAGGGGGCGTAGGCGGGGAGCTGTTTTTT.

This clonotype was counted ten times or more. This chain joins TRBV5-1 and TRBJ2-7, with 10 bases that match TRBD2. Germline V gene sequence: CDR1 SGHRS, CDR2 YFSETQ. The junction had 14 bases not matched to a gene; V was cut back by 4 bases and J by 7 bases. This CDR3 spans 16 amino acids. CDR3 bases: TGCGCCAGCAGCCCCTTGGGGCTAGCGGGAGAATATGAGCAGTACTTC. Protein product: CASSPLGLAGEYEQYF.

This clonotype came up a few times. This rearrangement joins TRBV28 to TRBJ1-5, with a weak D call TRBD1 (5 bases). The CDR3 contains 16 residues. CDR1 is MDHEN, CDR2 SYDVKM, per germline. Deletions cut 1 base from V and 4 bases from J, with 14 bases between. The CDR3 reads CASSLSVGVPNQPQHF. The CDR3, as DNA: TGTGCCAGCAGTTTATCGGTGGGGGTGCCGAATCAGCCCCAGCATTTT.

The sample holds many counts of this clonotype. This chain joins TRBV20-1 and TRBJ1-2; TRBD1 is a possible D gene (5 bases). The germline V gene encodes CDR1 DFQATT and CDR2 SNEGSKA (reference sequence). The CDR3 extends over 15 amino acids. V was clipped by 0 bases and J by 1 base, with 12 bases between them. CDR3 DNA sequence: TGCAGTGCTAGAGATGCGCGGGGGAGTAACTATGGCTACACCTTC. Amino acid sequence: CSARDARGSNYGYTF.

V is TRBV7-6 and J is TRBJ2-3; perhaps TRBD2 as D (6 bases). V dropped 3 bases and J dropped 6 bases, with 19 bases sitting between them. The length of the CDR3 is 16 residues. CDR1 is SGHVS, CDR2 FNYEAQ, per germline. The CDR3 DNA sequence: TGTGCCAGCAGCTTTGTCGGGCGGGGCACTTCTGATACGCAGTATTTT. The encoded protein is CASSFVGRGTSDTQYF.

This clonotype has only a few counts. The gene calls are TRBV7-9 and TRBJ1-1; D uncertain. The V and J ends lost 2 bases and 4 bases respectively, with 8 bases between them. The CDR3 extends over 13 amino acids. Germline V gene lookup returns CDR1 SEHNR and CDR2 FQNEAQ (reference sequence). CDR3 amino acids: CASSLRMGTEAFF. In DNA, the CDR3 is TGTGCCAGCAGCTTACGGATGGGCACTGAAGCTTTCTTT.

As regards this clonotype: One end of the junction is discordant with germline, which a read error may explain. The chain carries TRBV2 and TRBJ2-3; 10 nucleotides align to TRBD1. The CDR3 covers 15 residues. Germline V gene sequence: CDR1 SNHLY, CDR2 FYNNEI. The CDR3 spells CGSSQTGGAEDTQYF. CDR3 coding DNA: TGTGGCAGCAGCCAGACAGGGGGCGCAGAAGATACGCAGTATTTT.

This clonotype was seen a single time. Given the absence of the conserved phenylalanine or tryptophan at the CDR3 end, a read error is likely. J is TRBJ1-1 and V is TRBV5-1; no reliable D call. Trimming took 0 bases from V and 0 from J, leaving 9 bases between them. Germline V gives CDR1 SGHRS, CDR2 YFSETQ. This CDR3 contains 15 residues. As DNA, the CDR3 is TGCGCCAGCAGCTTGGAACAAATGGTGAACACTGAAGCTTTCTCT. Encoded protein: CASSLEQMVNTEAFS.

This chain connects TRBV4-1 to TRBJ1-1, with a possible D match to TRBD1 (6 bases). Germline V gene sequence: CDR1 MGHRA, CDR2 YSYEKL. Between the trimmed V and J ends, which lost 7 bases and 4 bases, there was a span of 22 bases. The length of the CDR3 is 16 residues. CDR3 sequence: CASTERIQGWGTEAFF. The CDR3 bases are TGCGCCAGCACAGAAAGAATACAGGGTTGGGGCACTGAAGCTTTCTTT.

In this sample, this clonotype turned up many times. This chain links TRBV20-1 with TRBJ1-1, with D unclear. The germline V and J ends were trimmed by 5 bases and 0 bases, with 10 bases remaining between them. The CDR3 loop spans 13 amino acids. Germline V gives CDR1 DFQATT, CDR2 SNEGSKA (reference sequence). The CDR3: CSAPQYMNTEAFF. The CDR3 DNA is TGCAGTGCTCCCCAGTACATGAACACTGAAGCTTTCTTT.

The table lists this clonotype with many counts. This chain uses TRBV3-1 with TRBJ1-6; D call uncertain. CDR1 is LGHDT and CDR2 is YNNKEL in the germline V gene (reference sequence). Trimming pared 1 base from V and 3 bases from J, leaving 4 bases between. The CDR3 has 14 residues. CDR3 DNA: TGTGCCAGCAGCCAAGTGGACTATAATTCACCCCTCCACTTT. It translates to CASSQVDYNSPLHF.

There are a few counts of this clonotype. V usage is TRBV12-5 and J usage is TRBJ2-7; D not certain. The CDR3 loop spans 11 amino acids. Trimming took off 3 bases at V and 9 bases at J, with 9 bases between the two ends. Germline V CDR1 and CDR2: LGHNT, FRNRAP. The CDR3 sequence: CASGLGPGQYF. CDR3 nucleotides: TGTGCTAGTGGTTTAGGCCCTGGGCAGTACTTC.

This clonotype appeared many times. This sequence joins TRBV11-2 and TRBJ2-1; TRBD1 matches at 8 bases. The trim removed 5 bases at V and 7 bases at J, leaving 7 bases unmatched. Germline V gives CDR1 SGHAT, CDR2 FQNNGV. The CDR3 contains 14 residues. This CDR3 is CASSPWTGSNEQFF. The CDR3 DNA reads TGTGCCAGCAGCCCTTGGACAGGGTCTAATGAGCAGTTCTTC.

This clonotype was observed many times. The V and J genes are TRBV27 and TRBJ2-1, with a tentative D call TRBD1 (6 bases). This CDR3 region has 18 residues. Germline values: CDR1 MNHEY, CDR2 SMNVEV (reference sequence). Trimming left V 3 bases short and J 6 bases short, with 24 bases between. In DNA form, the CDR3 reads TGTGCCAGCAGTTTTTGGCCCTACAGGGTTGACAGGCGCAATGAGCAGTTCTTC. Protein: CASSFWPYRVDRRNEQFF.

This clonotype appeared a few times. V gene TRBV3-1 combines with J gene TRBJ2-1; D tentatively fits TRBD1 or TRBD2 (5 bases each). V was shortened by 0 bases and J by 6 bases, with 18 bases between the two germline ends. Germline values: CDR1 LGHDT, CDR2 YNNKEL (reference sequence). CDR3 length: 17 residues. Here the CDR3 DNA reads TGTGCCAGCAGCCAAGAATTGGGGCCGCAGCGGCGCAATGAGCAGTTCTTC. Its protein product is CASSQELGPQRRNEQFF.